The T cell receptor (beta chain) described here comes from a study of T cell responses to AZD1222 COVID-19 vaccine. TCRdb keeps only in-frame clones here, not all; method: immunoSEQ multiplex PCR. Here the sample spans some 200,000 clones, approximately 93% being singletons. CDR1 and CDR2 (germline): SGHAT, FQNNGV. The CDR3 contains 14 residues. V lost 5 bases and J lost 0, with 7 bases in between. General observations from the study: The study identified only five or six AZD1222 recipients as seropositive at baseline.

On this clone: Its target is not known.

Pooled together were second doses at about 4 or about 12 weeks. The source of this sequence is an adult who received the AZD1222 COVID-19 vaccine. The V call is TRBV11-2, the J call TRBJ2-2; D is perhaps TRBD1 (5 bases). The sample consisted of peripheral blood, taken 28 days after the second AZD1222 dose. The CDR3 is CASSVTANTGELFF. The CDR3 bases are TGTGCCAGCAGCGTGACAGCGAACACCGGGGAGCTGTTTTTT.